The clone carrying this T cell receptor beta chain was seen only once. Its antigen is still unknown. Sequenced by immunoSEQ multiplex PCR; TCRdb stores in-frame clones only, minus some. The table lists some 1 million clones, 70% to 80% of them singletons. The donor cohort consisted entirely of Caucasian adults residing in Nashville, Tennessee. This entry is derived from a study of shared clonotypes between healthy human individuals. The length of the CDR3 is 14 residues. Germline assignment: CDR1 MGHRA and CDR2 YSYEKL. Trimming left V 3 bases short and J 10 bases short, with 15 bases between. Findings and limits, study-wide: Though the depth was large, rarefaction showed that sorted-subset sequencing was incomplete. Among non-shared clonotypes, generation probabilities were lower than among those shared by all four donors. Naive CD4 clonotypes were shared across several donors at about 5%.

Sequencing was performed on memory CD4+ T cells sorted from blood. This sample's subset: CD45RA-negative fraction. This rearrangement joins TRBV4-1 to TRBJ1-4; D possibly corresponds to TRBD1 (5 bases). This clonotype was sampled from a man aged 18 to 29 in good health. The CDR3 is CASSQRDVSGKLFF. Here the CDR3 DNA reads TGCGCCAGCAGCCAGAGGGACGTTTCTGGAAAACTGTTTTTT.